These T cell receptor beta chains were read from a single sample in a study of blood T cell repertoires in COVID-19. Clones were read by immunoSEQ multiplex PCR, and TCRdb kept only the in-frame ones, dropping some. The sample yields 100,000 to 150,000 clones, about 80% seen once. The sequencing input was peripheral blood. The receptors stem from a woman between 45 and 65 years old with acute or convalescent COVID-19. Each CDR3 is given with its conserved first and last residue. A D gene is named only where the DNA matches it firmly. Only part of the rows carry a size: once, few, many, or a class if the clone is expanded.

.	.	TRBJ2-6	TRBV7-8	TGTGCCAGCAGCTCCCGACAACGAGACTCTGGGGCCAACGTCCTGACTTTC	CASSSRQRDSGANVLTF
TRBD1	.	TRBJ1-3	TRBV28	TGTGCCAGCACTTACCCCTCCGGGACAGCCGAGTCTGGAAACACCATATATTTT	CASTYPSGTAESGNTIYF
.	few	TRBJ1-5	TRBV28	TGTGCCAGCAGTTTTGGGGGGTGGAATAGCAATCAGCCCCAGCATTTT	CASSFGGWNSNQPQHF
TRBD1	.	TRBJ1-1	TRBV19	TGTGCCAGTAGGGGGACAGATCGGAACACTGAAGCTTTCTTT	CASRGTDRNTEAFF
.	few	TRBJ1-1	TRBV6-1	TGTGCCAGCAGTGAAGGCTTGACCTGGGTCGCGGTGACTGAAGCTTTCTTT	CASSEGLTWVAVTEAFF
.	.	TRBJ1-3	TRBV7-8	TGTGCCAGCAGCCCTGGACAGAAGCGAAACACCATATATTTT	CASSPGQKRNTIYF
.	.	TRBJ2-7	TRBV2	TGTGCCAGCAGTCACCGATCCGGGAACTGGGATGATTACGAGCAGTACTTC	CASSHRSGNWDDYEQYF
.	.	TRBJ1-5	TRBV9	TGTGCCAGCAGCGGGGGCTGGACGAATCAGCCCCAGCATTTT	CASSGGWTNQPQHF
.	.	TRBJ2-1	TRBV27	TGTGCCAGCAGTTTCCCTTCACCAGGCCCCTTCCCCGTTAGCTCCTACAATGAGCAGTTCTTC	CASSFPSPGPFPVSSYNEQFF
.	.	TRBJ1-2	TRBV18	TGTGCCAGCTCACCATCCTCGGTTATCCCAAACTATGGCTACACCTTC	CASSPSSVIPNYGYTF
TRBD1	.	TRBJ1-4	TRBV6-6	TGTGCCAGCAGGGGACAGGGGGCGAGTGAAAAACTGTTTTTT	CASRGQGASEKLFF
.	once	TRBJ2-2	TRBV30	TGTGCCTGGAGTCGCTACAGTGCGAACACCGGGGAGCTGTTTTTT	CAWSRYSANTGELFF
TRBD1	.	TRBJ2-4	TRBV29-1	TGCAGCGTGGTTAAGGGGGCCCAAAACATTCAGTACTTC	CSVVKGAQNIQYF
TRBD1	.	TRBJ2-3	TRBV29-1	TGCAGCGCCCCCGACAGGGTGGTAGATACGCAGTATTTT	CSAPDRVVDTQYF
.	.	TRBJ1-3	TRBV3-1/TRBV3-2	TGTGCCAGCAGCCACCGCTCTGGAAACACCATATATTTT	CASSHRSGNTIYF
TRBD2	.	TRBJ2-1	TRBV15	TGTGCCACCAGCAGAGTGGAGCGGGGGCCGATGAGCTCCTACAATGAGCAGTTCTTC	CATSRVERGPMSSYNEQFF
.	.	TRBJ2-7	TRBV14	TGTGCCAGCAGCCAACCGAGTGACAGGCCATCCTACGAGCAGTACTTC	CASSQPSDRPSYEQYF
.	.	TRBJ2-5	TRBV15	TGTGCCACCAGCAGAGACAGCGGAGAGACCCAGTACTTC	CATSRDSGETQYF
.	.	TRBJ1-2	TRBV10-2	TGCGCCAGCAGTGAGGTCCCATTTGATGGCTACACCTTC	CASSEVPFDGYTF
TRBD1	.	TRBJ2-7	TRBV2	TGTGCCAGCAGTAACCGGGACAGGGTGGGCTACGAGCAGTACTTC	CASSNRDRVGYEQYF
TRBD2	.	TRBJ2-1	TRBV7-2	TGTGCCAGCACCTCCAGAGGGAGGGAGTCCTACAATGAGCAGTTCTTC	CASTSRGRESYNEQFF
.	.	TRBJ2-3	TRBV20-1	TGCAGTGGGCGGGGCACAGATACGCAGTATTTT	CSGRGTDTQYF